The 11 T cell receptor beta chains listed next were all sequenced from one sample in a study of neurological immune-mediated disorders. TCRdb ran MiXCR on the 5' RACE reads and lists one entry per CDR3 protein. The data contain roughly 18,000 distinct CDR3 sequences, about 15% of them singletons. Sequenced: CD4+ T cells from blood. These receptor sequences come from an older woman with HTLV-1-associated myelopathy (HAM/TSP).

This clonotype showed up many times. The chain is built from TRBV12-5 and TRBJ1-4, with D possibly matching TRBD1 (5 bases). Germline V lookup: CDR1 LGHNT, CDR2 FRNRAP. With 4 bases removed from V and 8 bases from J, the gap between germline ends came to 17 bases. The CDR3 runs to 15 residues. CDR3: CASGSSGRGWEKLFF. The CDR3 DNA reads as TGTGCTAGTGGTTCCTCCGGACGGGGGTGGGAAAAACTGTTTTTT.

This clonotype is medium-sized by share. A read error may account for a junction end that differs from germline. The gene calls are TRBV20-1 and TRBJ1-2, with 7 bases aligning to TRBD1. From germline, CDR1 is DFQATT and CDR2 SNEGSKA (reference sequence). The CDR3 contains 13 residues. The CDR3 DNA reads as TGCAGTGCTAGCCCCCCAGGGGGGCCCCCTATAAATTTC. This codes for CSASPPGGPPINF.

This clonotype has a count of ten or more. The rearrangement links TRBV5-1 to TRBJ1-1, with TRBD1 as a possible D gene (5 bases). V lost 6 bases and J 6 bases, leaving 18 bases between the germline ends. The germline V gene has CDR1 SGHRS and CDR2 YFSETQ. CDR3 length equals 14 residues. CDR3 bases: TGCGCCAGCACTATCGAGCAGGGTCGCGCTGAAGCTTTCTTT. Translated, it gives CASTIEQGRAEAFF.

This clonotype was seen at least ten times. The gene calls are TRBV5-6 and TRBJ1-3, with D perhaps TRBD1 (5 bases). This CDR3 is built from 16 residues. Per the germline V gene, CDR1 is SGHDT and CDR2 is YYEEEE. The V end lost 1 base, the J end lost 0 bases, and 11 bases lay between the germline ends. CDR3 protein: CASSLRQTGSGNTIYF. DNA for the CDR3: TGTGCCAGCAGCTTGAGACAGACTGGCTCTGGAAACACCATATATTTT. Full variable domain (missing parts from reference TRBV5-6 and TRBJ1-3): DAGVTQSPTHLIKTRGQQVTLRCSPKSGHDTVSWYQQALGQGPQFIFQYYEEEERQRGNFPDRFSGHQFPNYSSELNVNALLLGDSALYLCASSLRQTGSGNTIYFGEGSWLTVV.

This clonotype appeared many times. The rearrangement uses TRBV12-3 or TRBV12-4 and TRBJ1-2, with D perhaps matching TRBD1 (5 bases). This CDR3 spans 14 amino acids. Between the trimmed V and J ends, which lost 1 base and 4 bases, there was a span of 10 bases. CDR3 amino acids: CASSLDSGTYGYTF. CDR3 bases: TGTGCCAGCAGTTTAGACTCAGGGACCTATGGCTACACCTTC.

V and J are TRBV7-9 and TRBJ2-1; no clear D gene. V was shortened by 5 bases and J by 15 bases, with 20 bases between the two germline ends. The CDR3 extends over 13 amino acids. Germline V lookup: CDR1 SEHNR, CDR2 FQNEAQ (reference sequence). The CDR3 sequence: CASSPRPWNERFF. DNA for the CDR3: TGTGCCAGCAGCCCCCGACCATGGAATGAGAGGTTCTTC.

This chain joins TRBV10-3 and TRBJ1-1; unclear D gene. V dropped 4 bases and J dropped 1 base, with 7 bases sitting between them. Germline loops: CDR1 ENHRY, CDR2 SYGVKD. The CDR3 is made up of 13 amino acids. The CDR3 DNA follows: TGTGCCATCAGTGCTAGGTGGAACACTGAAGCTTTCTTT. Translated, it gives CAISARWNTEAFF.

This clonotype was seen repeatedly, ten times or more. The chain carries TRBV7-2 and TRBJ2-1, with 8 bases lining up with TRBD2. J was trimmed by 5 bases and V by 1 base; bases with no gene match: 4. Germline CDR1 and CDR2: SGHTA and FQGNSA. This CDR3 comprises 15 residues. The CDR3 bases are TGTGCCAGCAGCTTAGTGGGCGGGGGGAACAATGAGCAGTTCTTC. Translated, it gives CASSLVGGGNNEQFF.

This clonotype was seen repeatedly, ten times or more. The chain joins TRBV29-1 to TRBJ1-1, with 7 bases aligning to TRBD1. V shed 0 bases and J 8 bases; nucleotides not matched to a gene: 6. The CDR3 length is 13 residues. Germline-derived CDR1 and CDR2 are SQVTM and ANQGSEA. CDR3 nucleotides: TGCAGCGTTGAAGATCTGGCAGGGGGAGAAGCTTTCTTT. Its translation is CSVEDLAGGEAFF.

This clonotype was detected ten times or more. This sequence joins TRBV11-2 and TRBJ2-2, with D tentatively TRBD2 (6 bases). Germline V gives CDR1 SGHAT, CDR2 FQNNGV. The CDR3 runs to 16 residues. V was pared by 0 bases and J by 1 base, with 9 bases between. The CDR3 loop is CASSLDRLGNTGELFF. DNA for the CDR3: TGTGCCAGCAGCTTAGACAGACTAGGGAACACCGGGGAGCTGTTTTTT.

This clonotype was counted at least ten times. The chain joins TRBV5-1 to TRBJ2-7; TRBD2 is a possible D gene (5 bases). Germline V gives CDR1 SGHRS, CDR2 YFSETQ. The V gene lost 7 bases and the J gene lost 1 base, with 15 bases spanning the gap. This CDR3 comprises 14 residues. CDR3 nucleotide sequence: TGCGCCAGCCGTCCCGGAGGTGATTCCTACGAGCAGTACTTC. This codes for CASRPGGDSYEQYF.